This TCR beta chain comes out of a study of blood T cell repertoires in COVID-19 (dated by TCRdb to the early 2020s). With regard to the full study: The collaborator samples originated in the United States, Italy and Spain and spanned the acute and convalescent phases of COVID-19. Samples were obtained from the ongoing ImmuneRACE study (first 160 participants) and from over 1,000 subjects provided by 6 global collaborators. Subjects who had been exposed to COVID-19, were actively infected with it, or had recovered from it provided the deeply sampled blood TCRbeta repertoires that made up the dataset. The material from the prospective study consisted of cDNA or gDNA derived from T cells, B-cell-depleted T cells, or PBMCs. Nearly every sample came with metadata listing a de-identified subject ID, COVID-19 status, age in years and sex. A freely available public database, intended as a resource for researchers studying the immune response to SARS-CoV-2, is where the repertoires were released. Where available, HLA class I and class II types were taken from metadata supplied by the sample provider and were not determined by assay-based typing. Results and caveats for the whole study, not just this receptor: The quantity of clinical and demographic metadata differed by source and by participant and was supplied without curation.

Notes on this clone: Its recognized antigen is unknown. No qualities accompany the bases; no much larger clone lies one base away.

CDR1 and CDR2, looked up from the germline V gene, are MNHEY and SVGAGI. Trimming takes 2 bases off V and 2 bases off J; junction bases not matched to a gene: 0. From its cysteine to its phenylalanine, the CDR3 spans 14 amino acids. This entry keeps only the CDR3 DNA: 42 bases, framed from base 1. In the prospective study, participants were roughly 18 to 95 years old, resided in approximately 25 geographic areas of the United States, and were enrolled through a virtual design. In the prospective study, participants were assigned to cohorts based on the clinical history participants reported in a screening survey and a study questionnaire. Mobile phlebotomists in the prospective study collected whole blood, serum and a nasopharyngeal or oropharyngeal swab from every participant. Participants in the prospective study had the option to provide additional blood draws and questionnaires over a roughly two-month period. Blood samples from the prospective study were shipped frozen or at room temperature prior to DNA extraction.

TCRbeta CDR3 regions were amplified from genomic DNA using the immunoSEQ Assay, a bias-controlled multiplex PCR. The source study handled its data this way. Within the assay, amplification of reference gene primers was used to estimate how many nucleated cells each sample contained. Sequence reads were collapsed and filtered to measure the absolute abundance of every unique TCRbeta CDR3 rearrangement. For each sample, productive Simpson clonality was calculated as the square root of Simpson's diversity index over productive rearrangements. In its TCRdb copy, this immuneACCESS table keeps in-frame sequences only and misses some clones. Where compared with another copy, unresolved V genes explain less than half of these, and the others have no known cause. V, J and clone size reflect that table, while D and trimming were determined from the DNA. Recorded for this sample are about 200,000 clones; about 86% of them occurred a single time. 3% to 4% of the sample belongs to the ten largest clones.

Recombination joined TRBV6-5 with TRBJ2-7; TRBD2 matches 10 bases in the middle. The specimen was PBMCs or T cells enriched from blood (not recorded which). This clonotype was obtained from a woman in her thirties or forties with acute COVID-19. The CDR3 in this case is CASSYTSGTYEQYF. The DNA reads TGTGCCAGCAGTTACACTAGCGGGACCTACGAGCAGTACTTC.